This T cell receptor (beta chain) comes out of a study of blood T cell repertoires in COVID-19 (dated by TCRdb to 2018 to 2020). With regard to the full study: Collaborator samples came from the United States, Italy and Spain and covered acute and convalescent phases of COVID-19. The repertoires were released in a freely available public database meant as a resource for research on the immune response to SARS-CoV-2. Nearly every sample came with metadata listing a de-identified subject ID, COVID-19 status, age in years and sex. Where HLA class I and class II types were available, the types were taken from metadata supplied by the sample provider, not from assay-based typing. The material from the prospective study consisted of cDNA or gDNA derived from T cells, B-cell-depleted T cells, or PBMCs. The dataset comprised deeply sampled blood TCRbeta repertoires from subjects exposed to, actively infected with, or recovered from COVID-19. Samples were obtained from the ongoing ImmuneRACE study (first 160 participants) and from 1,254 subjects provided by 6 global collaborators. What the research found in general, with its limitations: The quantity of clinical and demographic metadata differed by source and by participant and was supplied without curation.

The immunoSEQ Assay, a bias-controlled multiplex PCR, was used to amplify TCRbeta CDR3 regions from genomic DNA. In the paper's pipeline: The number of nucleated cells in each sample was estimated by amplification of reference gene primers within the assay. Sequence reads were collapsed and filtered to measure the absolute abundance of every unique TCRbeta CDR3 rearrangement. For each sample, productive Simpson clonality was calculated as the square root of Simpson's diversity index across productive rearrangements. This immuneACCESS table, as held by TCRdb, lists in-frame sequences with V and J called but not all clones. Of the missing ones, under half trace to an unresolved V gene in checked studies; the others have no known cause. Clone size and V and J calls were adopted from that table, with D and trimming inferred from the DNA. The sample contains around 200,000 clones, roughly 81% of them found a single time. The ten largest account for 4.9% of the sample.

Comments on this clone: The antigen it binds to is not known. Base qualities are not at hand, and no much larger clone is one base apart.

A distance of 11 bases separates the germline ends of V and J, which lose 0 bases and 3 bases respectively. From the cysteine up to the phenylalanine, the CDR3 has a length of 15 residues. Of all the DNA, just the CDR3 is kept, 45 bases in frame from base 1. For CDR1 and CDR2, the germline V gene lists LGHNA and YSLEER. Each collaborating institution followed its own protocols to collect whole blood in K2EDTA tubes. For TCRbeta analysis, collaborator samples were shipped as frozen whole blood, as isolated PBMCs, or as DNA extracted from either sample type. The chain couples TRBV4-3 to TRBJ1-1, and the D gene may be TRBD1, 5 bases matching. The TCR was taken from a woman of 80 years or more with acute or convalescent COVID-19. Sequenced input: peripheral blood. The CDR3 reads as follows: CASSQDWRGYTEAFF. The sequence in DNA is TGCGCCAGCAGCCAAGATTGGAGGGGCTACACTGAAGCTTTCTTT.